The clone carrying this T cell receptor beta chain was found many times. Its antigen is not known. The unsorted libraries originated from 2 million PBMCs kept at -80 C. Template-switch 5'RACE cDNA synthesis added a 10-nucleotide unique molecular identifier. Each CDR3 protein is one row after TCRdb ran MiXCR on the 5' RACE reads. The sample yields 25,000 to 35,000 distinct CDR3 sequences, about 1.6% seen once. Germline V CDR1 and CDR2: SEHNR, FQNEAQ (reference sequence). CDR3 size: 16 residues. Trimming took 4 bases from V and 0 from J; bases not matched to a gene: 8. These data originate in a study of neurological immune-mediated disorders. Study results and caveats: No expanded-clone CDR3 amino acid sequence recurred across subjects, suggesting private TCR-beta repertoires.

Sequenced sample: PBMCs. The origin of this receptor is a woman in her thirties with multiple sclerosis. This rearrangement joins TRBV7-9 to TRBJ1-2; 7 nucleotides line up with TRBD1. The DNA of the CDR3 is TGTGCCAGCAGCTCGCCCCGGGACAGTCCTAACTATGGCTACACCTTC. It translates to CASSSPRDSPNYGYTF.